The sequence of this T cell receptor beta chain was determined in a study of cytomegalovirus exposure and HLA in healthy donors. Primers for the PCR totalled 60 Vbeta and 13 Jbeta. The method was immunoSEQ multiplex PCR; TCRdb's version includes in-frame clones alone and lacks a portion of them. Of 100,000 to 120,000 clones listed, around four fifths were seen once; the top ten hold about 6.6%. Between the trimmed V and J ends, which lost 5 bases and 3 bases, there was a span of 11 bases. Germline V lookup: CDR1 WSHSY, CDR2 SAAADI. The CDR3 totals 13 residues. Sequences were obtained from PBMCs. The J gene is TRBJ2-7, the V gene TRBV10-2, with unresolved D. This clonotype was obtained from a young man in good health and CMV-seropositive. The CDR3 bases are TGCGCCAGCAGTCCCGACAAGTACTACGAGCAGTACTTC. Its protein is CASSPDKYYEQYF.